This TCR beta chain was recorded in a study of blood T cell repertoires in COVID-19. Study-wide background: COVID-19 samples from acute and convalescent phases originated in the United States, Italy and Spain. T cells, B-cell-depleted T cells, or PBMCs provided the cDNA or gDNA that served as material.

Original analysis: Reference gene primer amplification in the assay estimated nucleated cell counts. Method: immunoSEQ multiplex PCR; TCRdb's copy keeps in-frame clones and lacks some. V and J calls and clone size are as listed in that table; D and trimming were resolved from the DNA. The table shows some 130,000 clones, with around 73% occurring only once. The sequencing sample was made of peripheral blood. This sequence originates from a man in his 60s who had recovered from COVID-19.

The CDR3 region has the DNA TGTGCCAGCAGCTTAGGTCGAGAGACCCAGTACTTC. Encoded protein: CASSLGRETQYF. This chain links TRBV11-3 with TRBJ2-5; no firm D call. The CDR3 has 12 amino acids. Trimming removed 1 base at V and 4 bases at J, with 4 bases between. Germline CDR1 is SGHNT and CDR2 is YENEEA.